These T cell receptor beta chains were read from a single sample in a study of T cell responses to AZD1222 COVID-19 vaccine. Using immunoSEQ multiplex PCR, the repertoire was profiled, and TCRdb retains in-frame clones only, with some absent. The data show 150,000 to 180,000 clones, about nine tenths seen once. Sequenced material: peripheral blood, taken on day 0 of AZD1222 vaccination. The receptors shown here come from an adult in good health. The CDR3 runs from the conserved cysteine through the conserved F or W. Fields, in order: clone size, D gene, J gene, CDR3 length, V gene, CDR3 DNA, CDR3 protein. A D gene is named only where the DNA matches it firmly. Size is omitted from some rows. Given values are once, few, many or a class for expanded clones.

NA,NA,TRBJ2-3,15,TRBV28,TGTGCCAGCAGCCTTGGTGAGGGGATCACAGATACGCAGTATTTT,CASSLGEGITDTQYF
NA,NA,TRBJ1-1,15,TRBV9,TGTGCCAGCAGCCCTAGTGGAGGGATGAACACTGAAGCTTTCTTT,CASSPSGGMNTEAFF
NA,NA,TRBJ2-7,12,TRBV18,TGTGCCAGCTCACCCGCCGGATTCGAGCAGTACTTC,CASSPAGFEQYF
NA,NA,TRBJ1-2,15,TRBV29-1,TGCAGCGTTGAAGATCGGGGGGGCAGAGGGTATGGCTACACCTTC,CSVEDRGGRGYGYTF
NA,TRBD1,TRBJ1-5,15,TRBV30,TGTGCCTGGAGGAAGTCAACAGGGGGCACTCAGCCCCAGCATTTT,CAWRKSTGGTQPQHF
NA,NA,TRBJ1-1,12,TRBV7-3,TGTGCCAGCAGCTCCGGGGGCACTGAAGCTTTCTTT,CASSSGGTEAFF
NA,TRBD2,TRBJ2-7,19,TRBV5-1,TGCGCCAGCAGCTTGTTATCTAGCGGGAGCACCGGTGGCTCCTACGAGCAGTACTTC,CASSLLSSGSTGGSYEQYF
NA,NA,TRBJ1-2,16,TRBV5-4,TGTGCCAGCAACGCGCTTGGGAGTCGAGGGGACTATGGCTACACCTTC,CASNALGSRGDYGYTF
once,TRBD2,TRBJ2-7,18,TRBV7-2,TGTGCCAGCAGCTTAGAGGGTAGCGGGAGGATTATGACCTACGAGCAGTACTTC,CASSLEGSGRIMTYEQYF
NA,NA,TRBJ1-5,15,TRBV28,TGTGCCAGCAGGCCTCGACAGATTAGCAATCAGCCCCAGCATTTT,CASRPRQISNQPQHF
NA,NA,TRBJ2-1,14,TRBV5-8,TGTGCCAGCCGAGGCCGTTCTTCCTACAATGAGCAGTTCTTC,CASRGRSSYNEQFF
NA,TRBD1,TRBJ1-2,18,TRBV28,TGTGCCAGCAGTTTCTTTCTTGGTCCAGGGGGTACCAACTATGGCTACACCTTC,CASSFFLGPGGTNYGYTF
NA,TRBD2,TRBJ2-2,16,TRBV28,TGTGCCAGCAGTCAGCCACCTAGCGGAAGTCTCGGGGAGCTGTTTTTT,CASSQPPSGSLGELFF
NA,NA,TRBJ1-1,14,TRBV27,TGTGCCAGCAGTTTGGTAGGGCTGAACACTGAAGCTTTCTTT,CASSLVGLNTEAFF
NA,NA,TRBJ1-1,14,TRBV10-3,TGTGCCATCGCTGGGGGCGGGGTAGATACTGAAGCTTTCTTT,CAIAGGGVDTEAFF
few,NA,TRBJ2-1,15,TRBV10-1,TGCGCCAGCATCAAGGAGACGATCTTCTACAATGAGCAGTTCTTC,CASIKETIFYNEQFF
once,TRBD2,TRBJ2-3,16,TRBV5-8,TGTGCCAGCAGCTCGGGGACTAGCGGGAGTACAGATACGCAGTATTTT,CASSSGTSGSTDTQYF
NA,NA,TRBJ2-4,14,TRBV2,TGTGCCAGCAGGGAAACAGGGGCCAAAAACATTCAGTACTTC,CASRETGAKNIQYF
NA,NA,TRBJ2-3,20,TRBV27,TGTGCCAGCAGTTTAGCCCTACCTAGGGCCTTAGCAACTCGCACAGATACGCAGTATTTT,CASSLALPRALATRTDTQYF
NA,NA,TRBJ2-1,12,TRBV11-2,TGTGCCAGCAGTTCTATCAGGAATGAGCAGTTCTTC,CASSSIRNEQFF
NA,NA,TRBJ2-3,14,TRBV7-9,TGTGCCAGCAGCTTTCAGGTTGTGGCAGATACGCAGTATTTT,CASSFQVVADTQYF
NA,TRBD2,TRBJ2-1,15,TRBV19,TGTGCCAGTAGTACTACAAGCGGGAGCGACAATGAGCAGTTCTTC,CASSTTSGSDNEQFF
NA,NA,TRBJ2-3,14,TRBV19,TGTGCCAGTAGCCTCTCTTTTGGGGCAGATACGCAGTATTTT,CASSLSFGADTQYF
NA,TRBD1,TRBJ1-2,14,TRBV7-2,TGTGCCAGCAGCTTATGGGGACAGGGGTTTGGCTACACCTTC,CASSLWGQGFGYTF
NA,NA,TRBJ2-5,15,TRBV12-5,TGTGCTAGTGGTCCCGAGGAGGACTCCCAAGAGACCCAGTACTTC,CASGPEEDSQETQYF
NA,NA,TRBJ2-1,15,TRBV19,TGTGCCAGTAGTATCCCTCCCCCCTCCTACAATGAGCAGTTCTTC,CASSIPPPSYNEQFF
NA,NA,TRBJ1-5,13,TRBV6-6,TGTGCCAGCAGTTATGAAAGCAAGCAGCCCCAGCATTTT,CASSYESKQPQHF
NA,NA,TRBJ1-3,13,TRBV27,TGTGCCAGCATGACGGTCTCTGGAAACACCATATATTTT,CASMTVSGNTIYF
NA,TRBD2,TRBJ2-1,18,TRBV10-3,TGTGCCATCAGTCCAATTCAACCCGGGACTAGCGGCTACAATGAGCAGTTCTTC,CAISPIQPGTSGYNEQFF
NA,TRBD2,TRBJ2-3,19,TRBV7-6,TGTGCCAGCAGCTTAGTCGGGACTAGCGGGAGGGCAGGAGGGGATACGCAGTATTTT,CASSLVGTSGRAGGDTQYF
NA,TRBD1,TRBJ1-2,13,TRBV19,TGTGCCAGTAGAGTGGACAGGGTGGGCGGCTACACCTTC,CASRVDRVGGYTF
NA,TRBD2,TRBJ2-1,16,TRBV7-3,TGTGCCAGCAGCTTATTAACGGGAGGAGGGTCCAATGAGCAGTTCTTC,CASSLLTGGGSNEQFF
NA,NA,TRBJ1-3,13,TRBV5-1,TGCGCCAGCGCGTTGGGGCCTGGAAACACCATATATTTT,CASALGPGNTIYF
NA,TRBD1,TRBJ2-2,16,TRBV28,TGTGCCAGCAGTTTCCTAGGACAGGGGAGGACCGGGGAGCTGTTTTTT,CASSFLGQGRTGELFF
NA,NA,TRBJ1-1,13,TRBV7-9,TGTGCCAGCAGTGTAGAGATGAACACTGAAGCTTTCTTT,CASSVEMNTEAFF
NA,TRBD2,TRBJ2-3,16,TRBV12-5,TGTGCTAGTGGTACAGGGACTAGCGGAAACACAGATACGCAGTATTTT,CASGTGTSGNTDTQYF
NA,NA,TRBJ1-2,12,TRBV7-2,TGTGCCAGCAGCCCGCAGGGATATGGCTACACCTTC,CASSPQGYGYTF
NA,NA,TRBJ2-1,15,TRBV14,TGTGCCAGCAGCCAAGACCTCCAGGGATACAATGAGCAGTTCTTC,CASSQDLQGYNEQFF
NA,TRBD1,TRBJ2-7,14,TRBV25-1,TGTGCCAGCAGTGGGGACAGAGCCTCCTACGAGCAGTACTTC,CASSGDRASYEQYF
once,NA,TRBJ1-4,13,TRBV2,TGTGCCAGCAGTGGCGGGCCAAATGAAAAACTGTTTTTT,CASSGGPNEKLFF
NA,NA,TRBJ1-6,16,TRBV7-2,TGTGCCAGCAGCCCACCCCCCAGGGAGGGTAATTCACCCCTCCACTTT,CASSPPPREGNSPLHF
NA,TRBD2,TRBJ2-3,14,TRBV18,TGTGCCAGCTCACGGGGACTACACACAGATACGCAGTATTTT,CASSRGLHTDTQYF
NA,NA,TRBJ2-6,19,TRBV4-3,TGCGCCAGCAGCCAAGATCACCTGGGACGGTCCTCTGGGGCCAACGTCCTGACTTTC,CASSQDHLGRSSGANVLTF